Given below is one T cell receptor (beta chain) in context. The entry originates in a study of cytomegalovirus exposure and HLA in healthy donors. Overall study context: There were roughly 80 million unique TCRs (from HLA-typed donors) in an early data release.

Vbeta (60) and Jbeta (13) primers were used in the PCR. Clones were read by immunoSEQ multiplex PCR, and TCRdb kept only the in-frame ones, dropping some. This sample yields about 170,000 clones, of which about 85% are seen a single time; 1% belongs to the top ten. The receptor was derived from a boy younger than 10 in good health and CMV-seronegative. The source material was PBMCs.

For the CDR3, the DNA is TGTGCCAGCAGCTTAGGGGGCAGGACAACCTCTGGGGCCAACGTCCTGACTTTC. Amino acids: CASSLGGRTTSGANVLTF. The chain recombines TRBV7-9 with TRBJ2-6; D is possibly TRBD1 (5 bases). The length of the CDR3 is 18 residues. Trimming removed 1 base from V and 0 bases from J, with 13 bases in between. The germline V gene has CDR1 SEHNR and CDR2 FQNEAQ (reference sequence).